This TCR beta chain was recovered during a study of Graves' ophthalmopathy and Graves' hyperthyroidism. Amplification of TCR beta CDR3 regions used RNA transcripts. An initial RT-PCR round employing HTBI primers preceded a second-round multiplex PCR. TCRdb reprocessed the multiplex PCR reads via MiXCR and lists one record per CDR3 protein. Among some 1.1 million distinct CDR3 sequences listed, less than 45% were seen once. The CDR3 has 17 residues. Per germline, CDR1 MNHEY and CDR2 SVGAGI. With 6 bases removed from V and 5 bases from J, the gap between germline ends came to 23 bases. The sequencing input was peripheral blood or thyroid tissue (not recorded which). This TCR was sampled from an adult man with Graves' hyperthyroidism. This chain links TRBV6-5 with TRBJ1-5; D may be TRBD1 (6 bases). Written as DNA, the CDR3 is TGTGCCAGCAGCCAAGACTGGGGGGGGCAGGGTTATCAGCCCCAGCATTTT. It encodes CASSQDWGGQGYQPQHF.